Below, one T cell receptor (beta chain) is given with its context. What it binds is unknown. V lost 6 bases to trimming and J lost 5 bases, with 17 bases between them. The CDR3 loop spans 14 amino acids. Germline CDR1 reads DFQATT; CDR2 reads SNEGSKA (reference sequence). This sample is part of a study of T-cell reconstitution after alpha-beta-depleted transplantation in children. Points from the study as a whole: Surviving recipient T cells and thymic progenitors accounted for the high day-60 TCRbeta diversity observed in some patients. Where alpha-beta T cells came from about two months after transplant was reportedly several hundred expanded graft clones.

Construction of the TCRbeta library involved unique molecular identifiers. TCRdb reanalysed the PCR reads using MiXCR and keeps one entry per CDR3 protein. The sample records more than 45,000 distinct CDR3 sequences, roughly 50% being singletons. The chain has TRBV20-1 and TRBJ1-5; D is perhaps TRBD1 (5 bases). The TCR originated in a boy in the first two years of life with SCID, due to receive a stem cell transplant. The starting material was peripheral blood, obtained before TCRalphabeta/CD19-depleted stem cell transplant. The CDR3 DNA reads TGCAGTGCCACTAAAGGGGCAGGCCATCAGCCCCAGCATTTT. This codes for CSATKGAGHQPQHF.